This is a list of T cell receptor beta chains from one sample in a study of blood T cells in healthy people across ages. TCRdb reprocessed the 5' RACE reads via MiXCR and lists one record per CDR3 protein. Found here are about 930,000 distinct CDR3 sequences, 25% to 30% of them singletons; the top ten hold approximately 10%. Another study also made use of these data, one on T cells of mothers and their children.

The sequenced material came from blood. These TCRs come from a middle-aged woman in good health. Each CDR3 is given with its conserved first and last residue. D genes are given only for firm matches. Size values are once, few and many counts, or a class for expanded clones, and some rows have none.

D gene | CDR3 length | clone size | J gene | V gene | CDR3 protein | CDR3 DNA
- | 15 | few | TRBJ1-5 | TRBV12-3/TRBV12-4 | CASSFRGASNQPQHF | TGTGCCAGCAGTTTTAGGGGGGCGAGCAATCAGCCCCAGCATTTT
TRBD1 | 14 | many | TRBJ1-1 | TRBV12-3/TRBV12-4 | CASSIQGAGTEAFF | TGCGCCAGCAGCATACAGGGGGCTGGAACTGAAGCTTTCTTT
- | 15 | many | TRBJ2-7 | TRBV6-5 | CASSYSYRGRLEQYF | TGTGCCAGCAGTTACTCGTATCGGGGTCGTCTCGAGCAGTACTTC
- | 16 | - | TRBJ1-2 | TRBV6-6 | CASSYSGAGANYGYTF | TGTGCCAGCAGTTACTCAGGGGCAGGGGCTAACTATGGCTACACCTTC
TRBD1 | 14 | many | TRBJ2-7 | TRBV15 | CATSRDRTGREQYF | TGTGCCACCAGCAGAGATCGGACAGGGCGCGAGCAGTACTTC
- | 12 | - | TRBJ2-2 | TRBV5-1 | CASGPNTGELFF | TGCGCCAGCGGACCCAACACCGGGGAGCTGTTTTTT
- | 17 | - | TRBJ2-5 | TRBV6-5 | CASSYGYGQGLQETQYF | TGTGCCAGCAGTTACGGGTACGGGCAGGGACTCCAAGAGACCCAGTACTTC
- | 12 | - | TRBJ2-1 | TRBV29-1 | CSVLQSGNEQFF | TGCAGCGTTCTTCAGAGTGGCAATGAGCAGTTCTTC
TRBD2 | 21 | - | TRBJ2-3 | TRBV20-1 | CSAYGWTRLAGGVDSTDTQYF | TGCAGTGCTTATGGGTGGACTCGACTAGCGGGGGGAGTTGATAGCACAGATACGCAGTATTTT
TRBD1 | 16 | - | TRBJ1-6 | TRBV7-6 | CASSSRDRENNSPLHF | TGTGCCAGCAGCTCCCGGGACAGAGAAAATAATTCACCCCTCCACTTT
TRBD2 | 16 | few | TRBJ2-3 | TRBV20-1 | CSARQTSGGGVDTQYF | TGCAGTGCTCGCCAGACTAGCGGGGGGGGTGTAGATACGCAGTATTTT
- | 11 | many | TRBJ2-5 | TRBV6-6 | CASSRKETQYF | TGTGCCAGCAGTCGAAAAGAGACCCAGTACTTC
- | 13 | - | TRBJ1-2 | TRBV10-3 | CAINGGNSYGYTF | TGTGCCATCAACGGCGGAAACTCCTATGGCTACACCTTC
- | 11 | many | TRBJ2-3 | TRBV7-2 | CASSLMNTQYF | TGTGCCAGCAGCTTAATGAATACGCAGTATTTT
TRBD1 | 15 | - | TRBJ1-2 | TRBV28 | CASSLLTGGEYGYTF | TGTGCCAGCAGCCTATTGACAGGGGGCGAGTATGGCTACACCTTC
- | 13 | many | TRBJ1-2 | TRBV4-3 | CASSQDKGTGYTF | TGCGCCAGCAGCCAAGATAAGGGGACTGGCTACACCTTC
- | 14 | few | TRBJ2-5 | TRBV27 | CASSPQTTGETQYF | TGTGCCAGCAGTCCACAGACTACCGGAGAGACCCAGTACTTC
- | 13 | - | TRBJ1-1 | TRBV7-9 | CASGLAGDTEAFF | TGTGCCAGCGGCTTAGCGGGGGACACTGAAGCTTTCTTT
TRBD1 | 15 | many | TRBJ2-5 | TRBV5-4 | CASSQPTGGWETQYF | TGTGCCAGCAGCCAACCGACAGGGGGGTGGGAGACCCAGTACTTC
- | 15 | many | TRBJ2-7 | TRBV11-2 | CASSLARDSSYEQYF | TGTGCCAGCAGCTTAGCGCGGGACAGCTCCTACGAGCAGTACTTC
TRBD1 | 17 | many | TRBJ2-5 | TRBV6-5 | CASSPTVLTGGGETQYF | TGTGCCAGCAGTCCCACCGTCCTGACAGGGGGTGGGGAGACCCAGTACTTC
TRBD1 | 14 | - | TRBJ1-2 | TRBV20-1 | CSAITGDLSYGYTF | TGCAGTGCTATTACAGGGGACCTCTCCTATGGCTACACCTTC
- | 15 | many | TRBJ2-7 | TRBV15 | CATSRGALDPYEQYF | TGTGCCACCAGCAGAGGGGCTCTCGACCCCTACGAGCAGTACTTC
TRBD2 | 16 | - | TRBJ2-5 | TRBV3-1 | CASSSTSGGHQETQYF | TGTGCCAGCAGCTCTACTAGCGGGGGACACCAAGAGACCCAGTACTTC
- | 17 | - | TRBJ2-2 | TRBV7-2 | CASSLFSQVGGTGELFF | TGTGCCAGCAGCTTATTCAGTCAGGTTGGCGGGACCGGGGAGCTGTTTTTT
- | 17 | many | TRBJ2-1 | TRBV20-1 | CSARDTAGARIGNEQFF | TGCAGTGCTAGAGATACGGCAGGGGCACGGATTGGGAATGAGCAGTTCTTC
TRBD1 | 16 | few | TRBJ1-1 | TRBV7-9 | CASSTIPRTGGAEAFF | TGTGCCAGCAGCACCATCCCCAGGACAGGTGGGGCTGAAGCTTTCTTT
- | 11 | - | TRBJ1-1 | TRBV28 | CAGRTVLEAFF | TGTGCCGGCAGAACAGTCCTTGAAGCTTTCTTT
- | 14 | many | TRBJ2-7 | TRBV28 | CASSPEGFSYEQYF | TGTGCCAGCAGTCCCGAGGGTTTCTCCTACGAGCAGTACTTC
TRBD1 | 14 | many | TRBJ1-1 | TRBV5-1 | CASSARQGNTEAFF | TGCGCCAGCAGCGCCCGACAGGGGAACACTGAAGCTTTCTTT
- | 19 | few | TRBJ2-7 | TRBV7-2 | CASSLDWRGVTPPGTEQYF | TGTGCCAGCAGCTTAGATTGGAGGGGGGTAACACCTCCTGGCACCGAGCAGTACTTC
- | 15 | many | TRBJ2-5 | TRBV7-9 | CASSFVGGAQETQYF | TGTGCCAGCAGCTTCGTCGGCGGCGCACAAGAGACCCAGTACTTC
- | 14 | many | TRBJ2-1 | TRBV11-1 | CASSSRDSYNEQFF | TGTGCCAGCAGCTCCCGGGACTCCTACAATGAGCAGTTCTTC
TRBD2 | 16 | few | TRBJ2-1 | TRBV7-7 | CASSLGAGGTYNEQFF | TGTGCTAGCAGCTTAGGCGCGGGGGGGACCTACAATGAGCAGTTCTTC
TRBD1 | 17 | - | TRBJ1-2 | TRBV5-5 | CASRREPGQGDCYGYTF | TGTGCCAGCAGAAGAGAACCGGGACAGGGGGACTGCTATGGCTACACCTTT
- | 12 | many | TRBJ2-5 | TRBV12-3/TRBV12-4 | CASSLPPETQYF | TGTGCCAGCAGTCTCCCCCCGGAGACCCAGTACTTC
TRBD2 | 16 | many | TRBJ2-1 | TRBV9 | CASSVHSGGSYNEQFF | TGTGCCAGCAGCGTTCATAGCGGGGGATCCTACAATGAGCAGTTCTTC
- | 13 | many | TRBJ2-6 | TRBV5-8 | CASSSRGANVLTF | TGTGCCAGCAGCTCAAGAGGGGCCAACGTCCTGACTTTC
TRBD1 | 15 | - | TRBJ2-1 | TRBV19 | CASRTTGVAYNEQFF | TGTGCCAGTAGAACAACAGGGGTGGCCTACAATGAGCAGTTCTTC